This note documents a single T cell receptor beta chain sequence. Its antigen is unidentified. At one end the junction does not follow the germline gene, possibly because of a read error. These data originate in a study of blood T cells in healthy people across ages. They isolated at least 7 million PBMCs from each sample. A second PCR of 7 to 11 cycles used a sample-barcoded 5' primer and a J-beta primer mix. Every cDNA molecule carried a tag from a template-switch adaptor bearing 12 random nucleotides. MiXCR, applied by TCRdb to the 5' RACE reads, yields one record per CDR3 protein. This sample has around 2 million distinct CDR3 sequences, with around 40% found just once. The CDR3 has 13 residues. Germline lookup yields CDR1 LGHNA and CDR2 YNFKEQ. Whole-study results and caveats: Diversity was higher, and naive CD4+ cells more numerous, in long-lived donors than in aged donors. Diversity was estimated from one million T cells, and these estimates were considered underestimates.

Sequenced material: blood. This chain connects TRBV4-2 to TRBJ1-5; the D is unclear. The TCR was taken from a human donor in good health. The CDR3: CASSQEVQQPQHF. The CDR3 nucleotides are TGTGCCAGCAGTCAAGAGGTGCAGCAGCCCCAGCATTTT.